Detailed here is one T cell receptor beta chain. Its antigen is not known. One end of the junction is discordant with germline, which a read error may explain. The data stem from a study of cytomegalovirus exposure and HLA in healthy donors. About the research overall: Most donors, 70% to 85% of over 350 genotyped, fell in the Caucasian-associated ancestry cluster.

Nominally healthy donors provided the samples, though records likely missed some immune exposures. CDR3 length equals 17 residues. Germline CDR1 reads SSHAT; CDR2 reads FNYEAQ (reference sequence). Study-level points and caveats: HLA alleles showed associations with 15,000 to 20,000 TCR beta sequences in a later analysis, at a 0.05 false discovery rate.

60 Vbeta and 13 Jbeta primers were used in PCR. Original processing notes: An analysis that came later counted 80 million or so unique TCR beta chains, about 10 million shared. Clones were sequenced by immunoSEQ multiplex PCR, and TCRdb holds only the in-frame ones, with some missing. V and J calls and clone size are as listed in that table; D and trimming were resolved from the DNA. Among 95,000 to 150,000 clones, about 84% were seen once, and the ten largest hold roughly 4.1%. This chain connects TRBV7-7 to TRBJ1-1; 7 nucleotides match TRBD1. Input material: PBMCs. This clonotype was obtained from a man aged 18-30 years in good health and CMV-seropositive. CDR3 region: CASSSSFKGGLDTEAFF. The CDR3, as DNA: TGTGCTAGCAGCAGTTCTTTTAAAGGGGGCCTCGACACTGAAGCTTTCTTT.